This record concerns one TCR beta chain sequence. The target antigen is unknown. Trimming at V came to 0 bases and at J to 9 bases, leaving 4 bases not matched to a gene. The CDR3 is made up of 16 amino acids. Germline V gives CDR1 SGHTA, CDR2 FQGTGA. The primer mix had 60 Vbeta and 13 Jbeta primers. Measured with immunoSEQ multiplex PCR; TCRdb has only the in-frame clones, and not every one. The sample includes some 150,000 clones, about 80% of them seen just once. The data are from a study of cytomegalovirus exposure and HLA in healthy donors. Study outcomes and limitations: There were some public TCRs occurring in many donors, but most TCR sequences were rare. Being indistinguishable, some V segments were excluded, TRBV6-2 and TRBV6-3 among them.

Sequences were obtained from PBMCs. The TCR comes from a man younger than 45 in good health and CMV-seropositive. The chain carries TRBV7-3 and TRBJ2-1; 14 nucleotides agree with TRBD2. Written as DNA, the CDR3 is TGTGCCAGCAGCTTAACGACTAGCGGGGGGGCCATTGAGCAGTTCTTC. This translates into CASSLTTSGGAIEQFF.